The rows below give T cell receptor beta chains drawn from one sample of a study of naive and memory T cell subsets. From the UMI-ligation and nested PCR reads, TCRdb called clonotypes with MiXCR, one entry per CDR3 protein. The sample holds 120,000 to 150,000 distinct CDR3 sequences, 22% seen once. What was sequenced was naive CD4+ T cells from blood. The source of these receptors is a human donor in good health. Each CDR3 is given with its conserved first and last residue. D genes are given only for firm matches. The size field is filled for only some rows; it gives once, few, many or a size class.

>TRBJ1-2|TRBV7-8|NA|NA
TGTGCCAGCAGCCTCAGGGGCTATGGCTACACCTTC
CASSLRGYGYTF
>TRBJ2-1|TRBV7-2|NA|TRBD2
TGTGCCAGCAGCTTACGGCGGGAGAGCAATGAGCAGTTCTTC
CASSLRRESNEQFF
>TRBJ1-1|TRBV19|NA|NA
TGTGCCAGTAGTAGGAGGGCGACGAACGAAGCTTTCTTT
CASSRRATNEAFF
>TRBJ2-7|TRBV6-5|few|TRBD1
TGTGCCAGCAGTTCCCGAATGAGGACAGGCTACGAGCAGTACTTC
CASSSRMRTGYEQYF
>TRBJ1-1|TRBV3-1|NA|NA
TGTGCCAGCAGCCCTATGACAGGTGGCTGGAACACTGAAGCTTTCTTT
CASSPMTGGWNTEAFF
>TRBJ2-5|TRBV15|NA|NA
TGTGCCACCAGCGGGAATGAGGAGACCCAGTACTTC
CATSGNEETQYF
>TRBJ2-1|TRBV19|few|TRBD2
TGTGCCAGTAGTAGCCACCCGAAGACTAGCCTAAATGAGCAGTTCTTC
CASSSHPKTSLNEQFF
>TRBJ2-1|TRBV6-2/TRBV6-3|few|TRBD1
TGTGCCAGCACCCCCTGGGACAGGGATCACAATGAGCAGTTCTTC
CASTPWDRDHNEQFF
>TRBJ2-7|TRBV20-1|NA|TRBD2
TGCAGTGCTAGAGTTCCGCTGACCGGGAGGCCCCCCTTC
CSARVPLTGRPPF
>TRBJ1-6|TRBV27|NA|NA
TGTGCCAGCAGAGAGTGGACAGCAACTAATTCACCCCTCCACTTT
CASREWTATNSPLHF
>TRBJ1-1|TRBV28|few|NA
TGTGCCAGCAGAAGTCGGGACCTCGGCACTGAAGCTTTCTTT
CASRSRDLGTEAFF
>TRBJ2-1|TRBV19|NA|TRBD1
TGTGCCAGTAGTATAGATCACGGACAGGGGGACAATGAGCAGTTCTTC
CASSIDHGQGDNEQFF
>TRBJ2-3|TRBV28|few|NA
TGTGCCAGCAGTTTAATGGGAGGCGCAGATACGCAGTATTTT
CASSLMGGADTQYF
>TRBJ2-1|TRBV20-1|NA|TRBD2
TGCAGTGCTAGGATGGGAGGGGCCCCCTACAATGAGCAGTTCTTC
CSARMGGAPYNEQFF
>TRBJ2-1|TRBV27|NA|NA
TGTGCCAGCAGTTTGATAGGCCTACTATACAATGAGCAGTTCTTC
CASSLIGLLYNEQFF
>TRBJ2-1|TRBV6-1|NA|TRBD2
TGTGCCAGCAGTCTAGCGGGAGGGCCCGATGAGCAGTTCTTC
CASSLAGGPDEQFF
>TRBJ2-3|TRBV4-3|NA|NA
TGCGCCAGCAGCCAAGGGGGTAGCGGCACAGATACGCAGTATTTT
CASSQGGSGTDTQYF
>TRBJ2-7|TRBV2|few|TRBD2
TGTGCCAGCAGGGAGCTGACTAGCGGGAGGGGTGAGCAGTACTTC
CASRELTSGRGEQYF
>TRBJ2-1|TRBV14|NA|NA
TGTGCCAGCAGCGTCCCAGGGGTTTACAATGAGCAGTTCTTC
CASSVPGVYNEQFF
>TRBJ2-7|TRBV29-1|many|NA
TGCAGCGTTGAAGATCGGACGGAGACCTACGAGCAGTACTTC
CSVEDRTETYEQYF
>TRBJ2-7|TRBV2|NA|NA
TGTGCCAGCAGTTTAGTACTAGTTACCTACGAGCAGTACTTC
CASSLVLVTYEQYF
>TRBJ2-1|TRBV12-3/TRBV12-4|few|NA
TGTGCCAGCAGTGTAGCCAGGGTCAGGGAGCAGTTCTTC
CASSVARVREQFF
>TRBJ1-5|TRBV12-3/TRBV12-4|few|NA
TGTGCCAGCAAACGATTACAGGGCAATCAGCCCCAGCATTTT
CASKRLQGNQPQHF
>TRBJ2-1|TRBV19|few|TRBD2
TGTGCCAGTACGGGACTACACCGGAATGAGCAGTTCTTC
CASTGLHRNEQFF
>TRBJ1-1|TRBV27|few|NA
TGTGCCAGCAGCAATCAGGGTTGGACTGAAGCTTTCTTT
CASSNQGWTEAFF
>TRBJ1-2|TRBV5-1|NA|NA
TGCGCCAGCAGCAAAGCCGCAGATAACTATGGCTACACCTTC
CASSKAADNYGYTF